This T cell receptor beta chain was profiled in a study of vaccination effects on CD4 cells after COVID-19. Background on the study: Every participant took two doses of the BNT162b2 or mRNA-1273 vaccine. The study's findings and limits: Clones arising from infection and from vaccination showed marked clonal contraction late after vaccination. Few convalescent patients were studied, and early post-infection samples were lacking.

Method: immunoSEQ multiplex PCR; TCRdb's copy keeps in-frame clones and lacks some. The profile shows 55,000 to 90,000 clones, about 69% of them singletons. Germline V lookup: CDR1 LNHDA, CDR2 SQIVND (reference sequence). The ends were cut back, 2 bases at V and 7 bases at J, with 8 bases in the middle. This CDR3 contains 13 residues. This clone was seen only once. The antigen remains undetermined. In the ViraFEST assay, antigen-specific CD4+ clonotypes were identified by expansion after peptide-pool stimulation. The culture ran for 10 days before CD4+ T cells were isolated. This individual tested PCR-positive for SARS-CoV-2 infection between March and December 2020. It was an HIV-1 Nef peptide pool that made up the negative control culture.

Source: CD4+ T cells from PBMCs cultured with HIV peptides, taken before COVID-19 vaccination. Subset in this sample: HIV-1 Nef peptide pool negative control/reference culture. This sequence was found in a human donor who had a prior SARS-CoV-2 infection. This chain links TRBV19 with TRBJ1-4; perhaps TRBD1 as D (6 bases). In DNA, the CDR3 is TGTGCCAGTAGTATAAGGACAGCTGAAAAACTGTTTTTT. Its translation is CASSIRTAEKLFF.